These 10 T cell receptor beta chains came from one sample sequenced in a study of T cell repertoires in cytomegalovirus infection. TCRdb reprocessed the reads via MiXCR and lists one record per CDR3 protein. In the table there are roughly 760,000 distinct CDR3 sequences, 35% to 45% of which are singletons. Sequenced: PBMCs. The receptors stem from a human donor in good health (CMV status not recorded). Some clones in this sample may be carry-over from other donors' samples.

The chain links TRBV28 to TRBJ1-2; D unresolved. V was pared by 8 bases and J by 1 base, with 14 bases between. The CDR3 is 14 residues long. CDR1 MDHEN and CDR2 SYDVKM come from the germline V gene. CDR3 residues: CASRRQLINYGYTF. DNA for the CDR3: TGTGCCAGCCGAAGGCAGCTGATTAACTATGGCTACACCTTC.

The CDR3 sequence: CASGQTSGASYNEQFF. The CDR3 DNA sequence: TGTGCCAGCGGACAAACTAGCGGAGCCTCCTACAATGAGCAGTTCTTC. This chain uses TRBV12-3 or TRBV12-4 with TRBJ2-1, with 8 bases identical to TRBD2. V trimming: 8 bases; J trimming: 0 bases; junction bases outside the gene matches: 9. This CDR3 has 16 residues.

This clonotype was counted at least ten times. The gene calls are TRBV27 and TRBJ2-3; D gene unclear. CDR1 MNHEY and CDR2 SMNVEV come from the germline V gene (reference sequence). Trimming shortened V by 5 bases and J by 3 bases, and 15 bases separated the two germline ends. The CDR3 covers 15 residues. The CDR3 sequence: CASSPPSDGTDTQYF. CDR3 nucleotides: TGTGCCAGCAGTCCACCCTCGGACGGTACAGATACGCAGTATTTT.

This clonotype was seen at least ten times. The chain uses TRBV12-3 or TRBV12-4 and TRBJ2-2; 8 bases map to TRBD2. Losses at the gene ends were 0 bases for V and 4 bases for J; bases not matched to a gene: 7. The CDR3 extends over 17 amino acids. The CDR3, as DNA: TGTGCCAGCAGTTTAGCGCTCAGCGGGAGTCTCACCGGGGAGCTGTTTTTT. This codes for CASSLALSGSLTGELFF.

This clonotype was found many times. The gene calls are TRBV7-2 and TRBJ2-3; 7 bases agree with TRBD1. Germline V CDR1 and CDR2: SGHTA, FQGNSA. The V and J ends lost 5 bases and 4 bases, in that order; junction bases with no gene match: 6. This CDR3 spans 14 amino acids. This CDR3 is CASSPRQGADTQYF. CDR3 sequence (DNA): TGTGCCAGCAGCCCCCGACAGGGTGCAGATACGCAGTATTTT. Full variable domain (outside the CDR3, taken from reference TRBV7-2 and TRBJ2-3): GAGVSQSPSNKVTEKGKDVELRCDPISGHTALYWYRQSLGQGLEFLIYFQGNSAPDKSGLPSDRFSAERTGGSVSTLTIQRTQQEDSAVYLCASSPRQGADTQYFGPGTRLTVL.

The rearrangement joins TRBV7-2 to TRBJ2-7, with a tentative D call TRBD2 (6 bases). The CDR3 extends over 17 amino acids. Germline-derived CDR1 and CDR2 are SGHTA and FQGNSA. Trimming left V 2 bases short and J 0 bases short, with 17 bases between. The CDR3 nucleotides are TGTGCCAGCAGCTTAAACGGACTACCCGATCTCTCCTACGAGCAGTACTTC. Its translation is CASSLNGLPDLSYEQYF.

The CDR3 DNA sequence: TGTGCCAGCACCCCGGACAGGGAGCAGTACTTC. It specifies CASTPDREQYF. This chain connects TRBV7-9 to TRBJ2-7; 7 nucleotides align to TRBD1. Looked up from germline, CDR1 is SEHNR and CDR2 is FQNEAQ (reference sequence). Trimming removed 7 bases from V and 7 bases from J; junction bases left unmatched: 4. The CDR3 is made up of 11 amino acids.

This sequence joins TRBV5-1 and TRBJ2-1, with TRBD2 as a possible D gene (6 bases). In germline, CDR1 is SGHRS, CDR2 YFSETQ. This CDR3 is 12 amino acids long. V was trimmed by 4 bases and J by 10 bases, leaving 12 bases between them. The CDR3 DNA sequence: TGCGCCAGCAGCAGGGAGGCCAGGGAGCAGTTCTTC. Translation: CASSREAREQFF.

In this sample, this clonotype turned up once. This may be a read error: a much more frequent sequence differs by one nucleotide. The chain has TRBV12-3 or TRBV12-4 and TRBJ1-4; no firm D call. V lost 6 bases and J 0 bases, leaving 11 bases between the germline ends. The CDR3 sequence is 15 residues long. The CDR3 region is CASRARRTTNEKLFF. The CDR3 DNA reads TGTGCCAGCAGAGCCCGCAGAACAACTAATGAAAAACTGTTTTTT.

The chain has TRBV10-3 and TRBJ2-1; 11 nucleotides line up with TRBD2. CDR3 length: 14 residues. Looked up from germline, CDR1 is ENHRY and CDR2 is SYGVKD. V was clipped by 4 bases and J by 9 bases; unmatched bases: 5. Here the CDR3 reads CAISGSGGGPEQFF. CDR3 in DNA: TGTGCCATCAGTGGTAGCGGGGGGGGGCCTGAGCAGTTCTTC.